This T cell receptor (beta chain) is from a study of blood T cell repertoires in COVID-19. CDR1 SEHNR and CDR2 FQNEAQ come from the germline V gene (reference sequence). V was cut by 4 bases and J by 4 bases, with 16 bases left in between. CDR3 length: 15 residues. Everyone who took part was roughly 18 to 95 years old, and they came from about 25 US areas. As originally analysed: Amplification of reference gene primers provided the estimated nucleated cell counts. Measured with immunoSEQ multiplex PCR; TCRdb has only the in-frame clones, and not every one. The D gene and trimming were derived from the DNA, and the V and J assignments and clone size from that table. This table holds around 300,000 clones, around 90% found once.

The sample was PBMCs or T cells enriched from blood (not recorded which). This sequence originates from a woman aged 40-49 years who had recovered from COVID-19. V usage is TRBV7-9 and J usage is TRBJ2-5; TRBD2 might be the D (6 bases). This CDR3 is CASSSPAGGVETQYF. CDR3 sequence (DNA): TGTGCCAGCAGCTCTCCCGCCGGGGGTGTAGAGACCCAGTACTTC.